These 11 T cell receptor beta chains were all obtained from the same sample, sequenced in a study of glioma-infiltrating T cells after dendritic cell vaccination. The data were produced by immunoSEQ multiplex PCR, yet TCRdb's version contains in-frame clones alone and is incomplete. The table includes tens of thousands of clones, about 90% detected once. This specimen was blood, taken before dendritic cell vaccination. Receptors originate from a human donor with glioblastoma.

The V call is TRBV5-1, the J call TRBJ1-1; 8 nucleotides agree with TRBD1. CDR1 is SGHRS and CDR2 is YFSETQ in the germline V gene. With 1 base clipped from V and 1 base from J, the junction kept 3 bases outside the gene matches. This CDR3 has 15 residues. As DNA, the CDR3 is TGCGCCAGCAGCTTGTGGGGACAGGCGAACACTGAAGCTTTCTTT. Its translation: CASSLWGQANTEAFF.

In nucleotides, the CDR3 is TGTGCCAGCAGCTTAGAGATGGGAGGGAGCACTGAAGCTTTCTTT. Encoded protein: CASSLEMGGSTEAFF. The rearrangement links TRBV7-6 to TRBJ1-1; D uncertain. Germline loops: CDR1 SGHVS, CDR2 FNYEAQ. This CDR3 contains 15 residues. Trimming took off 1 base at V and 4 bases at J, with 13 bases between the two ends. Based on the CDR3 plus reference TRBV7-6 and TRBJ1-1, the full variable domain is GAGVSQSPRYKVTKRGQDVALRCDPISGHVSLYWYRQALGQGPEFLTYFNYEAQQDKSGLPNDRFSAERPEGSISTLTIQRTEQRDSAMYRCASSLEMGGSTEAFFGQGTRLTVV.

The sample holds one count of this clone. This chain connects TRBV7-9 to TRBJ1-1; unclear D gene. V lost 4 bases to trimming and J lost 2 bases, with 14 bases between them. The CDR3 runs to 15 residues. CDR1 is SEHNR and CDR2 is FQNEAQ in the germline V gene (reference sequence). CDR3 in DNA: TGTGCCAGCAGCTCAAACCTTCGGGGAAACACTGAAGCTTTCTTT. Encoded protein: CASSSNLRGNTEAFF.

The genes are TRBV12-5 and TRBJ2-6; D unclear. V lost 6 bases and J lost 0, with 9 bases in between. Per germline, CDR1 LGHNT and CDR2 FRNRAP. The CDR3 has 15 amino acids. This chain's CDR3 is CASGAVFSGANVLTF. CDR3 nucleotides: TGTGCTAGTGGGGCCGTATTCTCTGGGGCCAACGTCCTGACTTTC.

V usage is TRBV20-1 and J usage is TRBJ2-7; unclear D gene. Trimming removed 5 bases from V and 7 bases from J, with 12 bases in between. The CDR3 runs 11 residues. Germline CDR1 reads DFQATT; CDR2 reads SNEGSKA (reference sequence). CDR3 protein: CSARRVWEQYF. CDR3 sequence (DNA): TGCAGTGCTCGGAGAGTTTGGGAGCAGTACTTC.

The chain joins TRBV4-1 to TRBJ1-1; 9 bases are a match to TRBD1. The CDR3 covers 19 residues. Germline-derived CDR1 and CDR2 are MGHRA and YSYEKL. V shed 0 bases, J shed 0 bases, and the junction held 11 bases outside the gene matches. CDR3 nucleotide sequence: TGCGCCAGCAGCCAAGACACCACAGGGGGCCGGATCATGAACACTGAAGCTTTCTTT. Translation: CASSQDTTGGRIMNTEAFF.

This clone appeared a few times. This rearrangement joins TRBV30 to TRBJ1-5; D not resolved. V was clipped by 2 bases and J by 4 bases, with 15 bases between them. The CDR3 length is 15 residues. Germline lookup yields CDR1 GTSNPN and CDR2 SVGIG (reference sequence). In DNA form, the CDR3 reads TGTGCCTGGAGTCCACCGGGGAGGTGGAATCAGCCCCAGCATTTT. Its protein product is CAWSPPGRWNQPQHF.

In DNA, the CDR3 is TGTGCCAGTAGCCGAGGACAGGAAACCTACGAGCAGTACTTC. It encodes CASSRGQETYEQYF. V gene TRBV19 combines with J gene TRBJ2-7; 7 nucleotides agree with TRBD1. V trimming: 6 bases; J trimming: 2 bases; junction bases outside the gene matches: 7. The CDR3 loop spans 14 amino acids. Germline V CDR1 and CDR2: LNHDA, SQIVND (reference sequence).

The chain joins TRBV19 to TRBJ2-7, with 7 nucleotides matching TRBD2. Germline assignment: CDR1 LNHDA and CDR2 SQIVND (reference sequence). The CDR3 covers 14 residues. V was pared by 6 bases and J by 0 bases, with 5 bases of the junction left unmatched. Here the CDR3 reads CASRSGGSSYEQYF. The CDR3 nucleotides read TGTGCCAGTAGGTCGGGCGGGAGCTCCTACGAGCAGTACTTC.

The V gene is TRBV5-6, the J gene TRBJ1-2; D unclear. Trimming took 4 bases from V and 1 from J, leaving 17 bases between them. CDR1 is SGHDT and CDR2 is YYEEEE in the germline V gene. The CDR3 runs to 16 residues. This CDR3 is CASSLVGRRDNYGYTF. DNA of the CDR3: TGTGCCAGCAGCCTCGTGGGCAGGCGTGATAACTATGGCTACACCTTC.

This clone showed up just once. The chain combines TRBV30 with TRBJ2-7; D is unclear. The CDR3 runs 12 residues. Trimming removed 3 bases at V and 1 base at J, with 7 bases between. From germline, CDR1 is GTSNPN and CDR2 SVGIG (reference sequence). CDR3 coding DNA: TGTGCCTGGAGCCGAGGTTCCTACGAGCAGTACTTC. Translation: CAWSRGSYEQYF.